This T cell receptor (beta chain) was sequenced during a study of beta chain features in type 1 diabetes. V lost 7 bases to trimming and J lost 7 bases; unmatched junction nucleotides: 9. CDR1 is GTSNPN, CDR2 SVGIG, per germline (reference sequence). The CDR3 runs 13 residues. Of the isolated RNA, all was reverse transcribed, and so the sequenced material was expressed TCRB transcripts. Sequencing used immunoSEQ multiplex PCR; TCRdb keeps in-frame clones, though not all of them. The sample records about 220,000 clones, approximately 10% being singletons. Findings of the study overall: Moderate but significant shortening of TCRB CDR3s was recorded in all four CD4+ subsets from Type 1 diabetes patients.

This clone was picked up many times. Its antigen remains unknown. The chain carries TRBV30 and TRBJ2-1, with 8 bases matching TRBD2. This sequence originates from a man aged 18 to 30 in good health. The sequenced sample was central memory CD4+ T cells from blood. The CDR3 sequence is CASPGPGGNEQFF. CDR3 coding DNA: TGTGCCTCTCCGGGTCCGGGGGGGAATGAGCAGTTCTTC.